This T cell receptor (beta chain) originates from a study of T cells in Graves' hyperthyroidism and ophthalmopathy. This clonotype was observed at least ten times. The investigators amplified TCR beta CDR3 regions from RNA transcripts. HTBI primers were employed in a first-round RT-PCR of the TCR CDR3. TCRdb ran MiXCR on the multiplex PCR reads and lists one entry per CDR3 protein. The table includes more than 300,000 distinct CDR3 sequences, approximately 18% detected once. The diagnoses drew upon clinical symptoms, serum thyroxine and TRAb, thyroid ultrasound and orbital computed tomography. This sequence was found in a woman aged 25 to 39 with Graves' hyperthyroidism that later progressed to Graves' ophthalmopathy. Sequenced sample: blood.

CDR3 amino acids: CSAEGPSNTGELFF. The CDR3 DNA reads TGCAGTGCTGAAGGACCTTCGAACACCGGGGAGCTGTTTTTT. V gene TRBV20-1 combines with J gene TRBJ2-2, with D unresolved. CDR3 length: 14 amino acids. Deletions cut 5 bases from V and 0 bases from J, with 10 bases between. Germline loops: CDR1 DFQATT, CDR2 SNEGSKA (reference sequence).